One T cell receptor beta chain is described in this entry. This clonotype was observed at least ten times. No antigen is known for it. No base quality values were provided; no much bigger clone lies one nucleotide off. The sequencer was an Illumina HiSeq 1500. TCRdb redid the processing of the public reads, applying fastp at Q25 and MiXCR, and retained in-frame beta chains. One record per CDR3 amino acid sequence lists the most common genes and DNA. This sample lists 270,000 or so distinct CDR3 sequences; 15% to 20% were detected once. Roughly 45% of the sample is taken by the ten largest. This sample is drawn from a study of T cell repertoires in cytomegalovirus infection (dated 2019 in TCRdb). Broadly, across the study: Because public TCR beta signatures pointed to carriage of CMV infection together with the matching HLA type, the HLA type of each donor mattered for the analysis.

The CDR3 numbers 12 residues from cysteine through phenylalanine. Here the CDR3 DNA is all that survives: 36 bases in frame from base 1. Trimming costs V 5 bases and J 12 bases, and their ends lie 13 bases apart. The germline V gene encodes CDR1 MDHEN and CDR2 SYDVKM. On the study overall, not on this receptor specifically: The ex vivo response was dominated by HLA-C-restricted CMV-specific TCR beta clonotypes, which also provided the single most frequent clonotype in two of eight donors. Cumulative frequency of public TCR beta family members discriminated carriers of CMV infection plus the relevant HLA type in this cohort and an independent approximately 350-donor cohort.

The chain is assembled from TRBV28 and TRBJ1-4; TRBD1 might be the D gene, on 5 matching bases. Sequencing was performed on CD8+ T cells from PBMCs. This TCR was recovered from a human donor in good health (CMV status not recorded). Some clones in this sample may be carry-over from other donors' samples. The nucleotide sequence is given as TGTGCCAGCAGTATGGACCGGGGCGAACTGTTTTTT. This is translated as CASSMDRGELFF. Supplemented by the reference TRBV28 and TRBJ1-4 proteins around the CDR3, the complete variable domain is DVKVTQSSRYLVKRTGEKVFLECVQDMDHENMFWYRQDPGLGLRLIYFSYDVKMKEKGDIPEGYSVSREKKERFSLILESASTNQTSMYLCASSMDRGELFFGSGTQLSVL.